This T cell receptor beta chain was recorded in a study of breast tumors, draining lymph nodes, adjacent tissues. TCRdb reprocessed the multiplex PCR reads with MiXCR, giving one entry per CDR3 protein. The repertoire has 150,000 to 250,000 distinct CDR3 sequences, 31% of them found once; the top ten carry 4% to 5.5%. Germline values: CDR1 SEHNR, CDR2 FQNEAQ (reference sequence). This CDR3 contains 15 residues. V was pared by 6 bases and J by 1 base, with 6 bases of the junction left unmatched. Breast cancer patients provided tissue from their axillary draining lymph nodes. This clonotype was observed many times.

This receptor was identified in a female donor with breast cancer. Some clones in this sample may be carry-over from other donors' samples. V gene TRBV7-9 combines with J gene TRBJ2-3, with TRBD2 matching over 8 bases. The sequenced sample was axillary lymph node tissue. The CDR3 nucleotides are TGTGCCAGCAGTGGCATAGCGGGACGCACAGATACGCAGTATTTT. Its translation: CASSGIAGRTDTQYF.